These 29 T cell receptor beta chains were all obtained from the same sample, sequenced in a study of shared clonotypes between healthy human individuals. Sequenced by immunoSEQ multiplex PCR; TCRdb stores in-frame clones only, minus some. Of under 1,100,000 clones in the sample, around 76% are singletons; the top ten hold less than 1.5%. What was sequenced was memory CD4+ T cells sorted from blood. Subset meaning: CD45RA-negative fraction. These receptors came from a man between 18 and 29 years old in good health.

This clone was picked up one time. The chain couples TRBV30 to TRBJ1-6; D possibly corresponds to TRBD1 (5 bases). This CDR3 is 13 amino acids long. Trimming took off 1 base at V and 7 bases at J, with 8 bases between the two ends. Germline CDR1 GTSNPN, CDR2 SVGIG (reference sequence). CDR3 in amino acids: CAWSGDGNSPLHF. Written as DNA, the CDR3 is TGTGCCTGGAGTGGGGACGGAAATTCACCCCTCCACTTT.

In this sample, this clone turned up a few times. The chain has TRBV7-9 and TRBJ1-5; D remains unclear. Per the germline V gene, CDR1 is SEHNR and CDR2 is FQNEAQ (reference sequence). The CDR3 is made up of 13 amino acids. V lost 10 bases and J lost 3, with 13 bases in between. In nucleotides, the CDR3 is TGTGCCACCCAGCCGAGGGCCAATCAGCCCCAGCATTTT. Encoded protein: CATQPRANQPQHF.

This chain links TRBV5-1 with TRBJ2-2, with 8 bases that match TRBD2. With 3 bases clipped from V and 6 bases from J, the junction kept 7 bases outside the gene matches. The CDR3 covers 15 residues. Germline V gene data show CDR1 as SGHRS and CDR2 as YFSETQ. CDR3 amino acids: CASSWETSVAGELFF. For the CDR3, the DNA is TGCGCCAGCAGCTGGGAGACTAGCGTCGCCGGGGAGCTGTTTTTT. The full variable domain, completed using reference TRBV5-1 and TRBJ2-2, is KAGVTQTPRYLIKTRGQQVTLSCSPISGHRSVSWYQQTPGQGLQFLFEYFSETQRNKGNFPGRFSGRQFSNSRSEMNVSTLELGDSALYLCASSWETSVAGELFFGEGSRLTVL.

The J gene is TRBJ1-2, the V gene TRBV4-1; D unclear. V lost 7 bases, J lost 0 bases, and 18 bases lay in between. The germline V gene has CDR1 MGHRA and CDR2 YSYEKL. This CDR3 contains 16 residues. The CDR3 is CASNSSTTSSNYGYTF. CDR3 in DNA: TGCGCCAGCAATAGCAGTACTACCTCCTCTAACTATGGCTACACCTTC.

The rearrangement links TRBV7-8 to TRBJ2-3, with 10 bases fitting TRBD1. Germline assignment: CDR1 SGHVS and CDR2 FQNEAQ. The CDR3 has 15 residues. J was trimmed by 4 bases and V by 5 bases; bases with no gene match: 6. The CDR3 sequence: CASSPGTGDSDTQYF. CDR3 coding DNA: TGTGCCAGCAGCCCCGGGACAGGGGATTCAGATACGCAGTATTTT.

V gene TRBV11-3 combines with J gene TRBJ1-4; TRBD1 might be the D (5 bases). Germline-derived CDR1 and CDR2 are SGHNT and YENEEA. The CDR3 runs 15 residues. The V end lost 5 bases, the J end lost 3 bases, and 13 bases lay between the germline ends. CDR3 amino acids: CASSLGPGANEKLFF. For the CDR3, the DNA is TGTGCCAGCAGCCTCGGGCCGGGGGCTAATGAAAAACTGTTTTTT. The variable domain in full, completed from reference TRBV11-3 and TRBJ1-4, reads EAGVVQSPRYKIIEKKQPVAFWCNPISGHNTLYWYLQNLGQGPELLIRYENEEAVDDSQLPKDRFSAERLKGVDSTLKIQPAELGDSAVYLCASSLGPGANEKLFFGSGTQLSVL.

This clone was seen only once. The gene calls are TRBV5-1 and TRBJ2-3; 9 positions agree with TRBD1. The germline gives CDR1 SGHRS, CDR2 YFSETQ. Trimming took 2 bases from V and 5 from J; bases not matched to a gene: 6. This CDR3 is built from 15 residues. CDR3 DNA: TGCGCCAGCAGCTTTAAAGGACAGGGGCGAGATACGCAGTATTTT. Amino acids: CASSFKGQGRDTQYF.

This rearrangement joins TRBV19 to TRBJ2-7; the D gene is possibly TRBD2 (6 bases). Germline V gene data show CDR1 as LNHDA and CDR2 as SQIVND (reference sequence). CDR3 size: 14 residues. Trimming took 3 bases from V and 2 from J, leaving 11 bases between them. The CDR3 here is CASSIQGGAYEQYF. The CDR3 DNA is TGTGCCAGTAGTATCCAGGGCGGGGCCTACGAGCAGTACTTC.

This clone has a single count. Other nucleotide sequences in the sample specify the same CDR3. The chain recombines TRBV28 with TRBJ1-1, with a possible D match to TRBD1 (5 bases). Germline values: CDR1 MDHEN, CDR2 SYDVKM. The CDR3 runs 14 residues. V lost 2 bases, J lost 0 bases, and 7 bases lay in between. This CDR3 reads CASSLQGMNTEAFF. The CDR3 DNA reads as TGTGCCAGCAGTTTACAGGGAATGAACACTGAAGCTTTCTTT.

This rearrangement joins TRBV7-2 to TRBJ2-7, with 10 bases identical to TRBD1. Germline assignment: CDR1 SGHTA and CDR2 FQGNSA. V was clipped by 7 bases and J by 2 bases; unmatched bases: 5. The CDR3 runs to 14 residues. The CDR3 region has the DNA TGTGCCAGCAAGAGGGACAGGGGCACCTACGAGCAGTACTTC. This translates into CASKRDRGTYEQYF.

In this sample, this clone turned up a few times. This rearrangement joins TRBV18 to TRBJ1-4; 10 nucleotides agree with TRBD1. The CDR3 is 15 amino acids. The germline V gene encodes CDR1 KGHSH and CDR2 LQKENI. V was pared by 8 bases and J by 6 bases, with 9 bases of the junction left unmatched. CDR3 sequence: CASRRSGTGDEKLFF. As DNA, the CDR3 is TGTGCCAGCCGTCGTTCCGGGACAGGGGATGAAAAACTGTTTTTT.

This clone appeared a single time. The CDR3, as DNA: TGTGCCAGCAGCTCGAGGGGGGGCCGGGAGCAGTTCTTC. This codes for CASSSRGGREQFF. The chain carries TRBV7-2 and TRBJ2-1; tentative D call: TRBD2 (7 bases). Trimming took off 4 bases at V and 10 bases at J, with 14 bases between the two ends. Germline V gene lookup returns CDR1 SGHTA and CDR2 FQGNSA. CDR3 length equals 13 residues.

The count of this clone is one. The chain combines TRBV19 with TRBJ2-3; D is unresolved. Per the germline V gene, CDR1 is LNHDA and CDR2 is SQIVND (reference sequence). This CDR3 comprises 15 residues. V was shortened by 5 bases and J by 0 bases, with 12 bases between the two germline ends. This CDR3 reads CASSFFPHSTDTQYF. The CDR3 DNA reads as TGTGCCAGTAGTTTTTTCCCTCACAGCACAGATACGCAGTATTTT.

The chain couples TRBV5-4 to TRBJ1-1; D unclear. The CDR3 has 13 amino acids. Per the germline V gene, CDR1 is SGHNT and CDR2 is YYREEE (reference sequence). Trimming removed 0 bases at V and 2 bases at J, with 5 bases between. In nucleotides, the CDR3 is TGTGCCAGCAGCTTGGCGCCCAACACTGAAGCTTTCTTT. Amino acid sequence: CASSLAPNTEAFF.

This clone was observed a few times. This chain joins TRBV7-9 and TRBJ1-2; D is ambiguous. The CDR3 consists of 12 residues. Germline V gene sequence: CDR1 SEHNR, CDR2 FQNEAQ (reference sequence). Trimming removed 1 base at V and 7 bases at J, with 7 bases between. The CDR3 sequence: CASSLVPPGYTF. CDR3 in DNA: TGTGCCAGCAGCTTAGTTCCCCCTGGCTACACCTTC.

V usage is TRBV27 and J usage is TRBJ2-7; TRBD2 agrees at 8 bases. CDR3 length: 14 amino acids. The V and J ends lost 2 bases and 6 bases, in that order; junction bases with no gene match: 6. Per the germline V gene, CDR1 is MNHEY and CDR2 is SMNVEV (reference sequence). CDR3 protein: CASSLSGRVSEQYF. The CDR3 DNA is TGTGCCAGCAGTTTAAGCGGGAGAGTAAGCGAGCAGTACTTC.

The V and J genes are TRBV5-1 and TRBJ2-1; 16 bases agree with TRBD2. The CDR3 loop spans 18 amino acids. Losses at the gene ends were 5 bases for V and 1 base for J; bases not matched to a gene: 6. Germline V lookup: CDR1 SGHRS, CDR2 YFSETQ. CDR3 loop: CASSWGLAGGRSYNEQFF. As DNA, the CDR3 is TGCGCCAGCAGTTGGGGACTAGCGGGAGGGCGGTCCTACAATGAGCAGTTCTTC.

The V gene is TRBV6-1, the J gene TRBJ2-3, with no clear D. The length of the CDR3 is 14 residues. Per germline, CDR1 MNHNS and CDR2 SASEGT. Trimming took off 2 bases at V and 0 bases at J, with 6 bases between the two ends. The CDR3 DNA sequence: TGTGCCAGCAGTGAACACAGCAGCACAGATACGCAGTATTTT. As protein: CASSEHSSTDTQYF.

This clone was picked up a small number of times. CDR3: CSAPDRAEAFF. The CDR3 DNA is TGCAGTGCTCCGGACAGGGCGGAAGCTTTCTTT. V and J are TRBV20-1 and TRBJ1-1; 8 bases are a match to TRBD1. Trimming removed 5 bases from V and 8 bases from J; junction bases left unmatched: 4. The CDR3 loop spans 11 amino acids. The germline CDR1 and CDR2 sequences are DFQATT and SNEGSKA (reference sequence).

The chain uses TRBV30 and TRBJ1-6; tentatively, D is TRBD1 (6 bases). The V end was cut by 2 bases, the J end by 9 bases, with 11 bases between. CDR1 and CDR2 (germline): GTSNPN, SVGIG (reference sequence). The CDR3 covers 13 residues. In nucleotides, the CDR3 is TGTGCCTGGAGTAGGGGGGCGGGTTCACCCCTCCACTTT. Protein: CAWSRGAGSPLHF.

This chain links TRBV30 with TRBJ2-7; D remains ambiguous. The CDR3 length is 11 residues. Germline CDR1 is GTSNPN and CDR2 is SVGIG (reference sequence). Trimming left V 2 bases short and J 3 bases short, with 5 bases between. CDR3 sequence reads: CAWSSNYEQYF. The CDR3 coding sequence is TGTGCCTGGAGTTCAAACTACGAGCAGTACTTC.

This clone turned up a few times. CDR3 sequence (DNA): TGCAGCGCCCGATGGGTAGATACGCAGTATTTT. Translating gives CSARWVDTQYF. The chain employs TRBV29-1 and TRBJ2-3; D call uncertain. V gave up 7 bases and J gave up 5 bases, with 10 bases separating them. Germline assignment: CDR1 SQVTM and CDR2 ANQGSEA. The CDR3 totals 11 residues.

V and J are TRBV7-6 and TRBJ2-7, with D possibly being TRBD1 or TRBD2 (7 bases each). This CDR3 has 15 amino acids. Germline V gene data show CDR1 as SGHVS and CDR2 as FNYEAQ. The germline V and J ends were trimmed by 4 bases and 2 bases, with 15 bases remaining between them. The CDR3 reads CASSSYPGGAYEQYF. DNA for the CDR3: TGTGCCAGCAGCTCTTACCCAGGGGGGGCCTACGAGCAGTACTTC.

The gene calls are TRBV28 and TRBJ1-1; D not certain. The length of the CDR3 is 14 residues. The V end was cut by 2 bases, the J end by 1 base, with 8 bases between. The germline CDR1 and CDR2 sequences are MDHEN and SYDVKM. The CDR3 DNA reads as TGTGCCAGCAGTTTAGAGAGATGGAACACTGAAGCTTTCTTT. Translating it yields CASSLERWNTEAFF.

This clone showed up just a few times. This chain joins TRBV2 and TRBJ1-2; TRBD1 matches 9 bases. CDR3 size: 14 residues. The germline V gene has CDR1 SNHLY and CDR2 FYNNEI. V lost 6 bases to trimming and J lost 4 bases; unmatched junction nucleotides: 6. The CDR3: CASSDRGTFYGYTF. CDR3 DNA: TGTGCCAGCAGCGACAGGGGGACGTTCTATGGCTACACCTTC.

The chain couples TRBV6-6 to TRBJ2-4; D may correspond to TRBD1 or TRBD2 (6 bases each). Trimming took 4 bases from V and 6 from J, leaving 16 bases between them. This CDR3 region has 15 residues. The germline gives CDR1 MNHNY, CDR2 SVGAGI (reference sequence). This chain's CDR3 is CASSSDRGARNIQYF. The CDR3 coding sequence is TGTGCCAGCAGTTCCGATAGGGGGGCAAGAAACATTCAGTACTTC.

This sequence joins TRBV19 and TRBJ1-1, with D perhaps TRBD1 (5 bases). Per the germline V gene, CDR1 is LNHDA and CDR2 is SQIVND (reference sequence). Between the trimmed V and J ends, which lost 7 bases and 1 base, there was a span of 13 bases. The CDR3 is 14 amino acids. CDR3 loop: CASTRAGWNTEAFF. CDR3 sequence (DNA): TGTGCCAGTACCCGGGCAGGGTGGAACACTGAAGCTTTCTTT.

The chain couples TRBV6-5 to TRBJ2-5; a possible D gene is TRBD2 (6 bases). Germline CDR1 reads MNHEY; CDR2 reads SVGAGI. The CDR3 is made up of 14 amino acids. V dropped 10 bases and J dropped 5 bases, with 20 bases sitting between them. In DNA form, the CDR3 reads TGTGCCACCGGACGGGTTCTCAGCGGGGAGACCCAGTACTTC. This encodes CATGRVLSGETQYF.

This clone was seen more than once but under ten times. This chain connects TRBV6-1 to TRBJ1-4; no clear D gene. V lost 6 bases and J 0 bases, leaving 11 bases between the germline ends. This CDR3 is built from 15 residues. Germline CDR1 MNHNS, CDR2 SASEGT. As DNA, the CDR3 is TGTGCCAGCAGGACTGAGGCGGCAACTAATGAAAAACTGTTTTTT. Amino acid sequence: CASRTEAATNEKLFF.